This TCR beta chain originates from a study of cytomegalovirus exposure and HLA in healthy donors. Study in general: In a previous analysis, 95 million to 130 million unique TCR beta sequences were found from about 190 million T cells. Roughly 77 million unique TCRs from HLA-typed donors made up an early data release.

Findings of the study overall: When analyzed later, a missense DCLRE1C variant was found to be linked to TCR beta V- and J-gene trimming.

Of note for this clone: Its specificity is unknown. The sample carries other DNA sequences with the same CDR3.

The PCR ran on 60 Vbeta and 13 Jbeta primers. Produced via immunoSEQ multiplex PCR; TCRdb's table is partial and in-frame only. The sample lists 200,000 to 250,000 clones; over 65% were seen once. This CDR3 is built from 13 residues. Unmatched junction bases numbered 3, after V lost 4 bases and J lost 5 bases. Germline assignment: CDR1 SGHRS and CDR2 YFSETQ. The receptor comes from a woman aged 30 to 39 in good health and CMV-seronegative. Sequenced: PBMCs. This rearrangement joins TRBV5-1 to TRBJ2-1, with 7 bases identical to TRBD1. In DNA, the CDR3 is TGCGCCAGCAGCCCCGGGACAGACAATGAGCAGTTCTTC. Encoded protein: CASSPGTDNEQFF.